This T cell receptor (beta chain) is from a study of blood T cell repertoires in COVID-19. Generated by immunoSEQ multiplex PCR, the TCRdb table keeps only in-frame clones and is missing some. The sample yields 200,000 or so clones, around 90% seen once. Sequenced sample: peripheral blood. The TCR originated in a man aged 55 to 69 who had recovered from COVID-19.

The CDR3 nucleotides read TGTGCCAGCACCTCTAGCGGGGGGGCCTACGAGCAGTACTTC. This sequence encodes CASTSSGGAYEQYF. This rearrangement joins TRBV6-5 to TRBJ2-7, with TRBD2 matching 12 bases. The germline V gene encodes CDR1 MNHEY and CDR2 SVGAGI. CDR3 length equals 14 residues. V trimming: 7 bases; J trimming: 2 bases; junction bases outside the gene matches: 3.